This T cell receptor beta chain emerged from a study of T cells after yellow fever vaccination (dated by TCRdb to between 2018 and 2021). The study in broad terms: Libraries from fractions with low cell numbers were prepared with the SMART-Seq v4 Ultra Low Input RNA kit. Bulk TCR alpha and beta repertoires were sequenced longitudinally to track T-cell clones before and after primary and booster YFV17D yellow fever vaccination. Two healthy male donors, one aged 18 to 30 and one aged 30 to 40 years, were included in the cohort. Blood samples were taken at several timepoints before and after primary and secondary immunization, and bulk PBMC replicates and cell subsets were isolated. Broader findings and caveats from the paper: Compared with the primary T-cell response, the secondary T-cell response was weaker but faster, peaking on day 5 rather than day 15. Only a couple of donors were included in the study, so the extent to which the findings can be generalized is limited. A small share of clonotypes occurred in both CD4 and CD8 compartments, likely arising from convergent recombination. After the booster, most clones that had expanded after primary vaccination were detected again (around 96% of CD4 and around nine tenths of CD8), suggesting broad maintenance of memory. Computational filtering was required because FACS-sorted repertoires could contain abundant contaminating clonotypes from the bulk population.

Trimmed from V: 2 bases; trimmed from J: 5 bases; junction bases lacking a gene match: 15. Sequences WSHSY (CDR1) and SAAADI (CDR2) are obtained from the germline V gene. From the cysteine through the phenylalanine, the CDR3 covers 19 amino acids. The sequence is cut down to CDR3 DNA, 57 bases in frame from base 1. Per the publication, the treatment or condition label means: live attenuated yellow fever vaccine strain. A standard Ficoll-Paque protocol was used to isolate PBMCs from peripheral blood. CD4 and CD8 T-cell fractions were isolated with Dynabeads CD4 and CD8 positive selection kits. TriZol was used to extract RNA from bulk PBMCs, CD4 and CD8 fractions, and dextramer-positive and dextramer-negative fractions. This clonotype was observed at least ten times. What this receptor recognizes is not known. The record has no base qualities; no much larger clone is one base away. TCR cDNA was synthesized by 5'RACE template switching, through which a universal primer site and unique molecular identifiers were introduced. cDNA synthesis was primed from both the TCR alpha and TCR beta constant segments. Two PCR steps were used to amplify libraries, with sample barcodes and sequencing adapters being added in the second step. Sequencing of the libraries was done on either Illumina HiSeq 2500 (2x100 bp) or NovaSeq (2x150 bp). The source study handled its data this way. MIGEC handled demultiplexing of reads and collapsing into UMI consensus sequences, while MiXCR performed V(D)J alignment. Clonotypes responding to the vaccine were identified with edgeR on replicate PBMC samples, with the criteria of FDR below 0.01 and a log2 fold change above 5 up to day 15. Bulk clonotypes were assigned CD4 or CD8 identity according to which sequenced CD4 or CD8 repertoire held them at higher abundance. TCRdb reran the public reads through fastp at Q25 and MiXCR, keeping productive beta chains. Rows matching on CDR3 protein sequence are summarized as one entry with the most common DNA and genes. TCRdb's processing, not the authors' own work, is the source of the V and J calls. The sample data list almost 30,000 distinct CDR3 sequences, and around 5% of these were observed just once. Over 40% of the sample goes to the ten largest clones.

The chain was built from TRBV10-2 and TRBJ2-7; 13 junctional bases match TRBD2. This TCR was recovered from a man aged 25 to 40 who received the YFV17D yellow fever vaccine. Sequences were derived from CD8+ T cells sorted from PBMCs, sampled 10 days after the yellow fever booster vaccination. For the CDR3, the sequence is CASSEVAGLAGKAPHEQYF. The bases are TGCGCCAGCAGTGAGGTTGCGGGACTAGCGGGAAAGGCCCCTCACGAGCAGTACTTC.